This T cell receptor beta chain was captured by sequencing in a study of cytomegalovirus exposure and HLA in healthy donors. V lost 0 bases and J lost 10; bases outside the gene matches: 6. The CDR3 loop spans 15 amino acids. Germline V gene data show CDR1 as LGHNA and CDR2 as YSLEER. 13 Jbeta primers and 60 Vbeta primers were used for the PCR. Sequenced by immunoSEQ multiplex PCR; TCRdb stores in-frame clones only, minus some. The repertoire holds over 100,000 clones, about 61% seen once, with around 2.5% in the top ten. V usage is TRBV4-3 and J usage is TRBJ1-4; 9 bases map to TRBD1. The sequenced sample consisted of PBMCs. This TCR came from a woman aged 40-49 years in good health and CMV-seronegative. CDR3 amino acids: CASSQETGQGRKLFF. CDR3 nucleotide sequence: TGCGCCAGCAGCCAAGAAACGGGACAGGGACGAAAACTGTTTTTT.